One and the same sample provided the 7 T cell receptor beta chains below, sequenced in a study of blood T cell repertoires in COVID-19. Clones were read by immunoSEQ multiplex PCR, and TCRdb kept only the in-frame ones, dropping some. The sample includes some 270,000 clones, almost 90% of them seen just once. Material for sequencing was peripheral blood. The receptors come from a woman aged 60 to 75 with COVID-19, enrolled during active disease.

The chain uses TRBV21-1 and TRBJ1-2; the table's D gene call, TRBD1, was not cross checked with the DNA. TRBV21-1 is given as a pseudogene. The CDR3 runs 19 residues. For the CDR3, the DNA is TGTGCCAGCAGCAAACCGACGGACAGGGGAAATCCTCCCCTATCTGGCTACACCTTC. Translated: CASSKPTDRGNPPLSGYTF.

The gene calls are TRBV4-2 and TRBJ1-2; possible D gene TRBD1, 6 bases. CDR1 and CDR2 from the germline V gene are LGHNA and YNFKEQ. Trimming took off 1 base at V and 7 bases at J, with 25 bases between the two ends. This CDR3 region has 18 residues. The CDR3 sequence: CASSQATTGLALWGGYTF. The CDR3 DNA follows: TGTGCCAGCAGCCAAGCGACCACAGGGTTGGCCCTTTGGGGTGGCTACACCTTC.

J is TRBJ1-2 and V is TRBV7-3; TRBD1 aligns across 7 bases. The CDR3 consists of 14 residues. Germline V gene data show CDR1 as SGHTA and CDR2 as FQGTGA. V dropped 5 bases and J dropped 2; count of bases not matched to a gene: 5. In DNA form, the CDR3 reads TGTGCCAGCAGCCCTCGGGGACAGAACTATGGCTACACCTTC. Protein sequence: CASSPRGQNYGYTF.

This clone occurred once. The chain combines TRBV9 with TRBJ1-2, with 7 nucleotides matching TRBD1. CDR1 is SGDLS, CDR2 YYNGEE, per germline. This CDR3 is 14 amino acids long. The J segment lost 3 bases and the V segment lost 3 bases, leaving 5 bases of the junction unmatched. CDR3 bases: TGTGCCAGCAGCGACGACAGGGACTACTATGGCTACACCTTC. Protein sequence: CASSDDRDYYGYTF.

With regard to this clone: Additional DNA sequences in this sample encode the identical CDR3. The J gene is TRBJ2-3, the V gene TRBV3-1 (or the pseudogene TRBV3-2); D gene uncertain. Germline CDR1 is LGHDT and CDR2 is YNNKEL (reference sequence). The CDR3 sequence is 12 residues long. Trimming pared 1 base from V and 5 bases from J, leaving 4 bases between. The DNA of the CDR3 is TGTGCCAGCAGCCAAGTTCGAGATACGCAGTATTTT. Encoded protein: CASSQVRDTQYF.

The V gene is TRBV27, the J gene TRBJ1-1; D not resolved. This CDR3 spans 14 amino acids. Germline V lookup: CDR1 MNHEY, CDR2 SMNVEV (reference sequence). V dropped 6 bases and J dropped 2 bases, with 13 bases sitting between them. The CDR3 nucleotides are TGTGCCAGCAGCTCCAGAGGAGTTAACACTGAAGCTTTCTTT. This gives the protein CASSSRGVNTEAFF.

The chain uses TRBV14 and TRBJ2-2; no reliable D call. Trimming pared 4 bases from V and 1 base from J, leaving 10 bases between. This CDR3 spans 15 amino acids. The germline V gene has CDR1 SGHDN and CDR2 FVKESK. The CDR3 spells CASSPRQVNTGELFF. The CDR3, as DNA: TGTGCCAGCAGCCCAAGGCAGGTGAACACCGGGGAGCTGTTTTTT. The entire variable domain, with the rest obtained from reference TRBV14 and TRBJ2-2, is as follows: EAGVTQFPSHSVIEKGQTVTLRCDPISGHDNLYWYRRVMGKEIKFLLHFVKESKQDESGMPNNRFLAERTGGTYSTLKVQPAELEDSGVYFCASSPRQVNTGELFFGEGSRLTVL.